Listed below are T cell receptor beta chains from one sample, sequenced in a study of T cell repertoires in cytomegalovirus infection. No antigen has been identified for these receptors. TCRdb ran MiXCR on the reads and lists one entry per CDR3 protein. The sample lists 900,000 to 950,000 distinct CDR3 sequences, 30% to 40% seen once, with over 13% in the top ten. Sequencing was performed on cultured CD8+ T cells from PBMCs, taken from culture after CMV antigen stimulation. The source is a human donor in good health (CMV status not recorded). Some clones in this sample may be carry-over from other donors' samples. Both conserved end residues are part of each CDR3. A D gene is named only where the DNA matches it firmly. The size of a clone is reported for some rows only, either as once, few or many, or as a class for expanded clones.

size: NA
V: TRBV5-1
J: TRBJ1-2
D: NA
DNA: TGCGCCAGCTCCGAGGCGAAGAACTATGGCTACACCTTC
CDR3: CASSEAKNYGYTF

size: many
V: TRBV7-9
J: TRBJ2-1
D: NA
DNA: TGTGCCAGCAGCTTAGGGCAGGGGATCTACAATGAGCAGTTCTTC
CDR3: CASSLGQGIYNEQFF

size: many
V: TRBV12-3/TRBV12-4
J: TRBJ1-6
D: TRBD1
DNA: TGTGCCAGCAGTCCTGACAGGGAAAATTCACCCCTCCACTTT
CDR3: CASSPDRENSPLHF

size: NA
V: TRBV19
J: TRBJ1-1
D: NA
DNA: TGTGCCAGTAGTCCTGGGGGGCCCGCCGAGAACACTGAAGCTTTCTTT
CDR3: CASSPGGPAENTEAFF

size: NA
V: TRBV9
J: TRBJ2-7
D: TRBD2
DNA: TGTACCAGCAGCGTAGAGGCGGGGGGGACCTACGAGCAGTACTTC
CDR3: CTSSVEAGGTYEQYF

size: NA
V: TRBV19
J: TRBJ1-4
D: NA
DNA: TGTGCCAGTAGTATCGGCGGCAGGGAGGATGAAAAACTGTTTTTT
CDR3: CASSIGGREDEKLFF

size: NA
V: TRBV19
J: TRBJ1-5
D: NA
DNA: TGTGCCAGTAAGTACGCCAGACAGCATCAGCCCCAGCATTTT
CDR3: CASKYARQHQPQHF

size: many
V: TRBV6-1
J: TRBJ2-1
D: NA
DNA: TGTGCCAGCAGTAACAACCAAATGATCCTTTCCTACAATGAGCAGTTCTTC
CDR3: CASSNNQMILSYNEQFF

size: few
V: TRBV20-1
J: TRBJ2-1
D: TRBD1
DNA: TGCAGTGCTAGCCCCCCGGGACAGGGGTTGGGTGAGCAGTTCTTC
CDR3: CSASPPGQGLGEQFF

size: NA
V: TRBV7-9
J: TRBJ1-1
D: NA
DNA: TGTGCCAGCAGCTGGAGCGGTGTTGAAGCTTTCTTT
CDR3: CASSWSGVEAFF

size: NA
V: TRBV7-8
J: TRBJ1-5
D: TRBD1
DNA: TGTGCCAGCAGCTTAGGGACAGGGTGGGGCAATCAGCCCCAGCATTTT
CDR3: CASSLGTGWGNQPQHF

size: NA
V: TRBV6-1
J: TRBJ1-2
D: TRBD1
DNA: TGTGCCAGCAGTTACGGACAGGCCAATGGCTACACCTTC
CDR3: CASSYGQANGYTF

size: NA
V: TRBV19
J: TRBJ1-5
D: NA
DNA: TGTGCCAGTAGTTGGGTAATGGGATATAGCAATCAGCCCCAGCATTTT
CDR3: CASSWVMGYSNQPQHF

size: once
V: TRBV7-2
J: TRBJ2-5
D: TRBD2
DNA: TGTGCCAGCAGCTCCGGGGGGGGGACCAACCAAGAGACCCAGTACTTC
CDR3: CASSSGGGTNQETQYF

size: NA
V: TRBV2
J: TRBJ2-7
D: NA
DNA: TGTGCCAGCAGTGAGAGTGCCTACGAGCAGTACTTC
CDR3: CASSESAYEQYF

size: NA
V: TRBV4-1
J: TRBJ2-1
D: NA
DNA: TGCGCCAGCAGCCAAAGGGTGTTATCCTACAATGAGCAGTTCTTC
CDR3: CASSQRVLSYNEQFF

size: NA
V: TRBV29-1
J: TRBJ1-2
D: NA
DNA: TGCAGCGTTGAAGATCGAGATTCTAGGGGCTGGGGCTACACCTTC
CDR3: CSVEDRDSRGWGYTF

size: NA
V: TRBV9
J: TRBJ1-2
D: NA
DNA: TGTGCCAGCAGCTCCGGAGGGTTGATTCCCTCGTCTGAGCCTAACTATGGCTACACCTTC
CDR3: CASSSGGLIPSSEPNYGYTF

size: NA
V: TRBV20-1
J: TRBJ2-2
D: NA
DNA: TGCAGTGCTAGAGATCAAGTCAGGTCGTCCACCGGGGAGCTGTTTTTT
CDR3: CSARDQVRSSTGELFF

size: few
V: TRBV11-2
J: TRBJ1-5
D: NA
DNA: TGTGCCAGCAGCTTAGGGGGGTCTTATAGCAATCAGCCCCAGCATTTT
CDR3: CASSLGGSYSNQPQHF

size: NA
V: TRBV9
J: TRBJ2-3
D: TRBD1
DNA: TGTGCCAGCAGCCCAAAGGGTGGGACAGATAGCACAGATACGCAGTATTTT
CDR3: CASSPKGGTDSTDTQYF

size: NA
V: TRBV7-6
J: TRBJ2-1
D: TRBD1
DNA: TGTGCCAGCAGCTTATCGACAGGGACGGATGAGCAGTTCTTC
CDR3: CASSLSTGTDEQFF

size: NA
V: TRBV25-1
J: TRBJ2-5
D: TRBD2
DNA: TGTGCCAGCAGTGAATGGACTAGCGGGGGAGGGGAGACCCAGTACTTC
CDR3: CASSEWTSGGGETQYF

size: NA
V: TRBV3-1
J: TRBJ2-7
D: NA
DNA: TGTGCCAGCAGCCAGGCGGGACAGTTTTCCTACGAGCAGTACTTC
CDR3: CASSQAGQFSYEQYF

size: NA
V: TRBV11-2
J: TRBJ2-7
D: NA
DNA: TGTGCCAGCAGCCCCGTCCCCGGTGTCGAGCAGTACTTC
CDR3: CASSPVPGVEQYF

size: NA
V: TRBV9
J: TRBJ2-7
D: TRBD1
DNA: TGTGCCAGCAGCGTCGGACAGGGAAGCGAGCAGTACTTC
CDR3: CASSVGQGSEQYF

size: few
V: TRBV7-2
J: TRBJ2-1
D: NA
DNA: TGTGCCAGCAGCTCGGTCCCATTCCCTGAGCAGTTCTTC
CDR3: CASSSVPFPEQFF

size: NA
V: TRBV7-4
J: TRBJ1-2
D: TRBD1
DNA: TGTGCCAGCAGCGCAGAATGGGGACAGCTTAACTATGGCTACACCTTC
CDR3: CASSAEWGQLNYGYTF

size: NA
V: TRBV7-6
J: TRBJ2-1
D: NA
DNA: TGTGCCAGCAGCAATACAGGGGAGGGGTACAATGAGCAGTTCTTC
CDR3: CASSNTGEGYNEQFF

size: NA
V: TRBV6-5
J: TRBJ1-5
D: NA
DNA: TGTGCCAGCACCCCATCTTATAGCAATCAGACCCAGCATTTT
CDR3: CASTPSYSNQTQHF

size: NA
V: TRBV6-5
J: TRBJ1-4
D: NA
DNA: TGTGCCAGCAGCGCAAGTGGGGGCTCGGGAGAAAAACTGTTTTTT
CDR3: CASSASGGSGEKLFF

size: NA
V: TRBV4-1
J: TRBJ2-7
D: NA
DNA: TGCGCCAGCAGCCAAGTCGGTGGAGGGACCTACGAGCAGTACTTC
CDR3: CASSQVGGGTYEQYF

size: NA
V: TRBV5-4
J: TRBJ2-3
D: NA
DNA: TGTGCCTGGCGTGGGGAGAGCACAGATACGCAGTATTTT
CDR3: CAWRGESTDTQYF

size: many
V: TRBV7-2
J: TRBJ1-1
D: NA
DNA: TGTGCCAGCAGCGTCGCAGTCTCTGAAGCTTTCTTT
CDR3: CASSVAVSEAFF

size: NA
V: TRBV27
J: TRBJ2-7
D: NA
DNA: TGTGCCAGCAGTTCAGGGATGGACGAGCAGTACTTC
CDR3: CASSSGMDEQYF

size: few
V: TRBV29-1
J: TRBJ2-3
D: NA
DNA: TGCAGCGTTGAAGATTACGAGGCAGGGTGGGGGACAGATACGCAGTATTTT
CDR3: CSVEDYEAGWGTDTQYF

size: few
V: TRBV7-9
J: TRBJ1-4
D: TRBD1
DNA: TGTGCCAGCAGTTCCGGGACAGGGGGTGAAAAACTGTTTTTT
CDR3: CASSSGTGGEKLFF

size: NA
V: TRBV27
J: TRBJ1-2
D: TRBD1
DNA: TGTGCCAGCAGGCAGGGGGGATTCGATGGCTACACCTTC
CDR3: CASRQGGFDGYTF

size: once
V: TRBV7-2
J: TRBJ2-7
D: TRBD1
DNA: TGTGCCATCAGTCTATCGACAGGGAAGTCCGAGCAGTACTTC
CDR3: CAISLSTGKSEQYF

size: once
V: TRBV5-1
J: TRBJ1-4
D: NA
DNA: TGCGCCAGCAGCTTGTCGACGGATTGGAAACTGTTTTTT
CDR3: CASSLSTDWKLFF

size: NA
V: TRBV20-1
J: TRBJ1-2
D: NA
DNA: TGCAGTGCTAGAGATCTCGACAGCAACTATGGCTACACCTTC
CDR3: CSARDLDSNYGYTF

size: NA
V: TRBV3-1
J: TRBJ1-5
D: TRBD1
DNA: TGTGCCAGCAGCCAAACCAGGGGGCTCGGGCAGCCCCAGCATTTT
CDR3: CASSQTRGLGQPQHF

size: few
V: TRBV5-4
J: TRBJ2-7
D: NA
DNA: TGTGCCAGCAGCTTGGATTATCTTTACGAGCAGTACTTC
CDR3: CASSLDYLYEQYF